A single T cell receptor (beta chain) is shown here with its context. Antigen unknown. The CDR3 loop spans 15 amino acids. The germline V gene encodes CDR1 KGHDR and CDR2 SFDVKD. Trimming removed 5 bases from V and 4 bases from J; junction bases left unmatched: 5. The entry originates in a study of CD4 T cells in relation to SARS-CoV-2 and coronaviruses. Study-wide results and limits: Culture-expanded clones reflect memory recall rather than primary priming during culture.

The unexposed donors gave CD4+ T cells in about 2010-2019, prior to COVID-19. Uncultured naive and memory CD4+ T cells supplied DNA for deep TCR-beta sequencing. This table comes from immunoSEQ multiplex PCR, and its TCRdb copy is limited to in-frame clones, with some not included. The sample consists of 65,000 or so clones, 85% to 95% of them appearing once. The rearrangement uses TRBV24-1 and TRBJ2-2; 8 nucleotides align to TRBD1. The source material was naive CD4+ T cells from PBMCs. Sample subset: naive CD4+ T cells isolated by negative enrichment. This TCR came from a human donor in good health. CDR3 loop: CATSGWTGSTGELFF. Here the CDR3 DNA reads TGTGCCACCAGTGGTTGGACAGGGAGCACCGGGGAGCTGTTTTTT.